The rows below give T cell receptor beta chains drawn from one sample of a study of blood T cell repertoires in COVID-19. Assay: immunoSEQ multiplex PCR; the TCRdb copy retains only in-frame clones and omits some. This table has roughly 330,000 clones, roughly 85% appearing once. The sample consisted of PBMCs or T cells enriched from blood (not recorded which). These receptor sequences come from a woman aged 30 to 39 who had recovered from COVID-19. The CDR3 runs from the conserved cysteine through the conserved F or W. D genes are given only for firm matches. Not all rows give a size; the values are once, few, many and, for expanded clones, a class.

D gene: .
V gene: TRBV9
J gene: TRBJ2-1
clone size: .
CDR3 DNA: TGTGCCAGCAGCCCCAGACTCGGACAGAGCTCCTACAATGAGCAGTTCTTC
CDR3 protein: CASSPRLGQSSYNEQFF

D gene: .
V gene: TRBV4-3
J gene: TRBJ1-1
clone size: .
CDR3 DNA: TGCGCCAGCAGCCAACACCCAGGAGGGAAAAACACTGAAGCTTTCTTT
CDR3 protein: CASSQHPGGKNTEAFF

D gene: .
V gene: TRBV11-2
J gene: TRBJ1-1
clone size: .
CDR3 DNA: TGTGCCAGCAGCTTAGCTACGAACACTGAAGCTTTCTTT
CDR3 protein: CASSLATNTEAFF

D gene: TRBD2
V gene: TRBV2
J gene: TRBJ2-1
clone size: .
CDR3 DNA: TGTGCCAGCAGTGACGCGGGGGGGAGGAGCTCCTACAATGAGCAGTTCTTC
CDR3 protein: CASSDAGGRSSYNEQFF

D gene: .
V gene: TRBV27
J gene: TRBJ1-5
clone size: .
CDR3 DNA: TGTGCCAGCAGTCTCAGGAGGACAGATCAGCCCCAGCATTTT
CDR3 protein: CASSLRRTDQPQHF

D gene: TRBD2
V gene: TRBV28
J gene: TRBJ2-6
clone size: once
CDR3 DNA: TGTGCCAGCAGTTTGGTTTCCGGGAGGGCTGGGGCCAACGTCCTGACTTTC
CDR3 protein: CASSLVSGRAGANVLTF

D gene: .
V gene: TRBV7-2
J gene: TRBJ1-2
clone size: .
CDR3 DNA: TGTGCCAGCAGCTCGGGAGCAGGTCCGCATGGCTACACCTTC
CDR3 protein: CASSSGAGPHGYTF

D gene: .
V gene: TRBV24-1
J gene: TRBJ2-3
clone size: .
CDR3 DNA: TGTGCCACCAGTGGGAGGGCCTCAGATACGCAGTATTTT
CDR3 protein: CATSGRASDTQYF

D gene: TRBD2
V gene: TRBV3-1/TRBV3-2
J gene: TRBJ2-4
clone size: once
CDR3 DNA: TGTGCCAGCAGCCGAGGACTAGCGGGGACCTCCAAAAACATTCAGTACTTC
CDR3 protein: CASSRGLAGTSKNIQYF

D gene: .
V gene: TRBV30
J gene: TRBJ1-2
clone size: .
CDR3 DNA: TGTGCCTGGAGTGTCAGCAGGGCCTACTATGGCTACACCTTC
CDR3 protein: CAWSVSRAYYGYTF

D gene: TRBD1
V gene: TRBV27
J gene: TRBJ2-5
clone size: .
CDR3 DNA: TGTGCCAGCAGGGACACAGGGGAAGAGACCCAGTACTTC
CDR3 protein: CASRDTGEETQYF

D gene: TRBD1
V gene: TRBV30
J gene: TRBJ2-7
clone size: .
CDR3 DNA: TGTGCCTGGATCGGACAGGGAACGCGGGAGCAGTACTTC
CDR3 protein: CAWIGQGTREQYF

D gene: .
V gene: TRBV7-2
J gene: TRBJ1-2
clone size: .
CDR3 DNA: TGTGCCAGCAGCCCCCCAGGGGCCCTCCTATGGCTACACTACACCTTC
CDR3 protein: CASSPPGALLWLHYTF

D gene: TRBD1
V gene: TRBV15
J gene: TRBJ2-7
clone size: .
CDR3 DNA: TGTGCCACCAGCAGGGAATGGACAGGAACCGAGCAGTACTTC
CDR3 protein: CATSREWTGTEQYF

D gene: TRBD1
V gene: TRBV16
J gene: TRBJ1-2
clone size: .
CDR3 DNA: TGTGCCAGCAGCCGGGACAGGGGGCGTTATGGCTACACCTTC
CDR3 protein: CASSRDRGRYGYTF

D gene: .
V gene: TRBV4-1
J gene: TRBJ1-1
clone size: .
CDR3 DNA: TGCGCCAGCAGCCAGTCCGTAACTGACATGAACACTGAAGCTTTCTTT
CDR3 protein: CASSQSVTDMNTEAFF

D gene: TRBD2
V gene: TRBV5-1
J gene: TRBJ2-1
clone size: .
CDR3 DNA: TGCGCCAGCAGCTTGAGACTAGCGGGGAGCAACAATGAGCAGTTCTTC
CDR3 protein: CASSLRLAGSNNEQFF

D gene: .
V gene: TRBV5-1
J gene: TRBJ2-5
clone size: .
CDR3 DNA: TGCGCCAGCAGCTCGCTTATGAGGGGAGGCCAAGAGACCCAGTACTTC
CDR3 protein: CASSSLMRGGQETQYF

D gene: TRBD1
V gene: TRBV30
J gene: TRBJ1-2
clone size: once
CDR3 DNA: TGTGCCTGGAGTGTACTCAGGGGGAAACATGGCTACACCTTC
CDR3 protein: CAWSVLRGKHGYTF

D gene: .
V gene: TRBV7-9
J gene: TRBJ1-1
clone size: .
CDR3 DNA: TGTGCCAGCAGCTTAGGTCGCGGGGACACTGAAGCTTTCTTT
CDR3 protein: CASSLGRGDTEAFF

D gene: .
V gene: TRBV3-1/TRBV3-2
J gene: TRBJ1-3
clone size: .
CDR3 DNA: TGTGCCAGCAGCCACCCCCACAGGGGAAACACCATATATTTT
CDR3 protein: CASSHPHRGNTIYF

D gene: .
V gene: TRBV10-3
J gene: TRBJ2-1
clone size: .
CDR3 DNA: TGTGCCATCAAACGAGAGTCTGAGCAGTTCTTC
CDR3 protein: CAIKRESEQFF

D gene: TRBD1
V gene: TRBV5-6
J gene: TRBJ1-4
clone size: .
CDR3 DNA: TGTGCCAGCAGCTTGGCCTGGGACAGGGGTGAAAAACTGTTTTTT
CDR3 protein: CASSLAWDRGEKLFF

D gene: .
V gene: TRBV19
J gene: TRBJ1-6
clone size: .
CDR3 DNA: TGTGCCAGTAGTATCAATCAATTCTATAATTCACCCCTCCACTTT
CDR3 protein: CASSINQFYNSPLHF

D gene: TRBD2
V gene: TRBV10-3
J gene: TRBJ2-1
clone size: .
CDR3 DNA: TGTGCCATCAGCGGGGGGGTATACAATGAGCAGTTCTTC
CDR3 protein: CAISGGVYNEQFF

D gene: .
V gene: TRBV30
J gene: TRBJ1-1
clone size: .
CDR3 DNA: TGTGCCTGGAGTGGGGAGAGGAACACTGAAGCTTTCTTT
CDR3 protein: CAWSGERNTEAFF

D gene: TRBD1
V gene: TRBV7-8
J gene: TRBJ1-3
clone size: .
CDR3 DNA: TGTGCCAGCAGCCTCGACAGGGTAGGGAACACCATATATTTT
CDR3 protein: CASSLDRVGNTIYF

D gene: TRBD1
V gene: TRBV10-3
J gene: TRBJ1-6
clone size: .
CDR3 DNA: TGTGCCATCAGTGACACAGGGGGGGGAAGCTCCTATAATTCACCCCTCCACTTT
CDR3 protein: CAISDTGGGSSYNSPLHF

D gene: TRBD1
V gene: TRBV19
J gene: TRBJ2-5
clone size: .
CDR3 DNA: TGTGCCAGTAGTCCCGGGACAGGGCTTGGAGAGACCCAGTACTTC
CDR3 protein: CASSPGTGLGETQYF

D gene: .
V gene: TRBV29-1
J gene: TRBJ1-2
clone size: .
CDR3 DNA: TGCAGCGTCGACGGGGATGGCTACACCTTC
CDR3 protein: CSVDGDGYTF

D gene: TRBD1
V gene: TRBV20-1
J gene: TRBJ1-1
clone size: .
CDR3 DNA: TGCGGCACGACAGGGGACACTGAAGCTTTCTTT
CDR3 protein: CGTTGDTEAFF